This T cell receptor (beta chain) was sequenced in a study of cytomegalovirus exposure and HLA in healthy donors. The wider study: The Caucasian-associated ancestry cluster contained 81% of the approximately 390 genotyped donors. The study, taken as a whole, reports: Later analysis demonstrated an association between a missense DCLRE1C variant and TCR beta V- and J-gene trimming. Among the CMV-associated chains, three were confirmed in vitro as specific for CMV antigens.

Germline loops: CDR1 MNHEY, CDR2 SMNVEV (reference sequence). The CDR3 runs to 13 residues. The V end lost 5 bases, the J end lost 4 bases, and 11 bases lay between the germline ends. A note on this clone: The target antigen is unknown.

Amplification used 60 Vbeta primers and 13 Jbeta primers. How the authors handled the data: The count from a later analysis was some 76 million unique TCR beta chains, some 11 million of them shared. TCRdb's table, derived via immunoSEQ multiplex PCR, lists solely in-frame clones and lacks some. The DNA gave D and trimming, while V, J and clone size come from that table. The data show 150,000 or so clones, 80% to 85% seen once. The sequencing sample was made of PBMCs. This chain links TRBV27 with TRBJ1-2; unclear D gene. The sequence came from a male donor in good health and CMV-seropositive. The CDR3 DNA is TGTGCCAGCAGTCCTCAGAACAGCTATGGCTACACCTTC. As protein: CASSPQNSYGYTF.